One T cell receptor beta chain is described in this entry. With a much larger clone just one base away, this may be a read error. The data were taken from a study of tumor and adjacent non-tumor tissue in lung cancer. RNA was extracted from bulk tissue without any cell sorting. More than 3 cm separated this lung sample from the edge of the tumor. TCRbeta libraries were built with three rounds of nested PCR, modified from ARM-PCR. In TCRdb, the multiplex PCR reads were re-called with MiXCR into one record per CDR3 protein. The data contain about 86,000 distinct CDR3 sequences, around 82% of them singletons. CDR1 and CDR2 from the germline V gene are MDHEN and SYDVKM. This CDR3 is built from 18 residues.

The material sequenced was distant non-tumor lung tissue. This clonotype was sampled from a woman in her 50s with non-small cell lung cancer. The chain combines TRBV28 with TRBJ1-5; 11 positions agree with TRBD1. The DNA of the CDR3 is TGTGTCAGCAGTTTATACCACGGGACAGGGGGATATGCGGAGCCCCAGCATTTT. As protein: CVSSLYHGTGGYAEPQHF.